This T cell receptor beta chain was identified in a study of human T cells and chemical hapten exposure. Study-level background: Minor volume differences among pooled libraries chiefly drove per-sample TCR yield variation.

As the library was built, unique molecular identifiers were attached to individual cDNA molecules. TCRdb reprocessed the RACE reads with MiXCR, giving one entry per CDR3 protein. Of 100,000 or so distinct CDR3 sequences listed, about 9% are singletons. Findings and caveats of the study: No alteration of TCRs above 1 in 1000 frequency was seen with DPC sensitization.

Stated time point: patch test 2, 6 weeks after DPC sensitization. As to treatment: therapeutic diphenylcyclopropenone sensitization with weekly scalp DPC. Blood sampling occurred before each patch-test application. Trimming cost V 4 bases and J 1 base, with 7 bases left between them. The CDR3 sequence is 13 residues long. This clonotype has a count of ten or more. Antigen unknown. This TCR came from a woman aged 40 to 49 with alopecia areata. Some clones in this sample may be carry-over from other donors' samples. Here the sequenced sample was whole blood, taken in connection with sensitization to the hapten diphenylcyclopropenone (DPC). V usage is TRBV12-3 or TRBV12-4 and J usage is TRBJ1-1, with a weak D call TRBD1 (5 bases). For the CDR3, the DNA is TGTGCCAGCAGTTCGACAGAGAACACTGAAGCTTTCTTT. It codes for CASSSTENTEAFF.